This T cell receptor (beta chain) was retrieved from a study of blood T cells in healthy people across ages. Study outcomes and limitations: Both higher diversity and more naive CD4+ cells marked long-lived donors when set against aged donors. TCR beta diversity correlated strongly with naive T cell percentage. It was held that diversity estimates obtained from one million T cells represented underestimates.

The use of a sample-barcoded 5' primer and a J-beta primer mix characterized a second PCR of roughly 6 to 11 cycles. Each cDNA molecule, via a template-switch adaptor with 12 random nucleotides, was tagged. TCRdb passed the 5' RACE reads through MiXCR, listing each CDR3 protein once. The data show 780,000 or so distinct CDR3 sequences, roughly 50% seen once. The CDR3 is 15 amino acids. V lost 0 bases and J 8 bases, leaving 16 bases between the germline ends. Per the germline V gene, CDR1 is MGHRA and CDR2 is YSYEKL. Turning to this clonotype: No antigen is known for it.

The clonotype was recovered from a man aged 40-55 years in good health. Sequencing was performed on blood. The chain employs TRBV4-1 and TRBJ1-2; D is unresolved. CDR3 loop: CASSQDSGWAGGYTF. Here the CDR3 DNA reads TGCGCCAGCAGCCAAGATAGCGGCTGGGCGGGGGGCTACACCTTC.